Presented here are 28 T cell receptor beta chains from one specimen sequenced in a study of regulatory T cells in long-lasting Graves disease. According to the study, TCR beta libraries were built with iRepertoire HTBI primers and CDR3-region Arm-PCR. MiXCR, applied by TCRdb to the multiplex PCR reads, yields one record per CDR3 protein. The sample has just over 600,000 distinct CDR3 sequences; around 17% are singletons. The time point: newly diagnosed GD, antithyroid drugs for less than 3 months. There was RNA extracted from PBMCs, and the TCR library was made from it. This sample was also put to use in a study of T cells in Graves' hyperthyroidism and ophthalmopathy.

Sequencing was performed on peripheral blood mononuclear cells (PBMCs), taken at new diagnosis, from a patient treated with antithyroid drugs. These TCRs come from a woman aged 30 to 39 with Graves disease.

This clonotype appeared many times. This chain links TRBV9 with TRBJ1-1; tentatively, D is TRBD1 (5 bases). The CDR3 is made up of 15 amino acids. V lost 2 bases and J lost 1, with 12 bases in between. Looked up from germline, CDR1 is SGDLS and CDR2 is YYNGEE. The CDR3 nucleotides read TGTGCCAGCAGCGTTACGGGACTGCCGAACACTGAAGCTTTCTTT. Protein sequence: CASSVTGLPNTEAFF. The variable domain in full, completed from reference TRBV9 and TRBJ1-1, reads DSGVTQTPKHLITATGQRVTLRCSPRSGDLSVYWYQQSLDQGLQFLIQYYNGEERAKGNILERFSAQQFPDLHSELNLSSLELGDSALYFCASSVTGLPNTEAFFGQGTRLTVV.

This clonotype has only a few counts. This rearrangement joins TRBV5-1 to TRBJ1-4; maybe TRBD1 (6 bases). V was trimmed by 3 bases and J by 8 bases, leaving 14 bases between them. CDR1 is SGHRS, CDR2 YFSETQ, per germline. This CDR3 is 14 amino acids long. The CDR3 DNA reads TGCGCCAGCAGCTCACAGGGTGTAAAAGAAAAACTGTTTTTT. This sequence encodes CASSSQGVKEKLFF.

V is TRBV5-1 and J is TRBJ2-1; 14 positions agree with TRBD2. From germline, CDR1 is SGHRS and CDR2 YFSETQ. Unmatched junction bases numbered 5, after V lost 5 bases and J lost 1 base. The CDR3 sequence is 17 residues long. DNA for the CDR3: TGCGCCAGCAGAGGGACTAGCGGGAGTAAGTCCTACAATGAGCAGTTCTTC. Its translation: CASRGTSGSKSYNEQFF.

The sample holds a few counts of this clonotype. CDR3 loop: CASSRLAGGGNGQYF. The CDR3, as DNA: TGTGCCAGCAGCCGACTAGCGGGTGGGGGTAACGGCCAGTACTTC. The chain uses TRBV6-2 or TRBV6-3 and TRBJ2-5; 10 bases map to TRBD2. In germline, CDR1 is MNHEY, CDR2 SVGEGT. The junction had 14 bases not matched to a gene; V was cut back by 6 bases and J by 10 bases. The CDR3 is made up of 15 amino acids.

This clonotype came up a few times. V usage is TRBV28 and J usage is TRBJ2-3, with 8 bases lining up with TRBD2. This CDR3 spans 16 amino acids. V lost 4 bases and J lost 2; bases outside the gene matches: 8. Germline V CDR1 and CDR2: MDHEN, SYDVKM. The chain's CDR3 is CASSSPSGGYTDTQYF. CDR3 bases: TGTGCCAGCAGTTCCCCAAGCGGGGGCTACACAGATACGCAGTATTTT.

This clonotype was recorded many times. The V and J genes are TRBV12-3 or TRBV12-4 and TRBJ2-5; D gene uncertain. V was cut by 3 bases and J by 2 bases, with 7 bases left in between. This CDR3 spans 13 amino acids. In DNA, the CDR3 is TGTGCCAGCAGTTTTGGAGAACAAGAGACCCAGTACTTC. This gives the protein CASSFGEQETQYF.

V is TRBV20-1 and J is TRBJ2-3, with 7 bases matching TRBD2. The CDR3 extends over 15 amino acids. CDR1 and CDR2 from the germline V gene are DFQATT and SNEGSKA (reference sequence). V lost 5 bases to trimming and J lost 2 bases; unmatched junction nucleotides: 10. CDR3 in DNA: TGCAGTGCTGCACCGCGGCTAGCGGTCACAGATACGCAGTATTTT. It is translated as CSAAPRLAVTDTQYF.

This clonotype occurred many times. This chain uses TRBV12-3 or TRBV12-4 with TRBJ2-7; D unclear. V was cut by 6 bases and J by 5 bases, with 14 bases left in between. This CDR3 is 13 amino acids long. CDR3 amino acids: CASRDRYFDEQYF. The CDR3, as DNA: TGTGCCAGCAGAGACCGGTACTTCGACGAGCAGTACTTC.

The J gene is TRBJ1-1, the V gene TRBV19; D is unclear. The CDR3 totals 16 residues. Trimming pared 4 bases from V and 4 bases from J, leaving 19 bases between. CDR1 and CDR2 from the germline V gene are LNHDA and SQIVND (reference sequence). In DNA form, the CDR3 reads TGTGCCAGTAGTACTATAACATGGACGGGTAGCACTGAAGCTTTCTTT. Its translation is CASSTITWTGSTEAFF.

This chain connects TRBV6-5 to TRBJ1-2, with D unresolved. The length of the CDR3 is 13 residues. Germline CDR1 reads MNHEY; CDR2 reads SVGAGI. With 4 bases removed from V and 4 bases from J, the gap between germline ends came to 10 bases. The CDR3 region is CASSSPGSYGYTF. In DNA, the CDR3 is TGTGCCAGCAGTTCCCCCGGGAGCTATGGCTACACCTTC.

This clonotype appeared many times. The genes are TRBV3-1 and TRBJ2-2; D perhaps matches TRBD1 (5 bases). Trimming shortened V by 2 bases and J by 1 base, and 8 bases separated the two germline ends. Germline V gives CDR1 LGHDT, CDR2 YNNKEL (reference sequence). The CDR3 runs to 15 residues. The CDR3: CASSQLDRNTGELFF. CDR3 coding DNA: TGTGCCAGCAGCCAACTCGACAGGAACACCGGGGAGCTGTTTTTT.

The sample holds many counts of this clonotype. The chain uses TRBV28 and TRBJ1-2; D remains unclear. Trimming pared 7 bases from V and 5 bases from J, leaving 11 bases between. CDR3 size: 12 residues. Germline lookup yields CDR1 MDHEN and CDR2 SYDVKM. The CDR3 reads CASTRPFYGYTF. The CDR3 DNA reads as TGTGCCAGCACAAGGCCGTTTTATGGCTACACCTTC.

Many counts were recorded for this clonotype. V gene TRBV2 combines with J gene TRBJ1-4; TRBD1 agrees at 9 bases. V shed 7 bases and J 5 bases; nucleotides not matched to a gene: 11. The V gene's germline CDR1 is SNHLY and CDR2 FYNNEI. This CDR3 contains 16 residues. CDR3 DNA sequence: TGTGCCAGCAAGGGACAGGGTTCGCCCGGGAATGAAAAACTGTTTTTT. This codes for CASKGQGSPGNEKLFF.

This clonotype was counted between two and nine times. The gene calls are TRBV7-9 and TRBJ1-1; D uncertain. V was trimmed by 1 base and J by 7 bases, leaving 7 bases between them. Germline CDR1 SEHNR, CDR2 FQNEAQ (reference sequence). The CDR3 covers 12 residues. CDR3 in amino acids: CASSLVLIEAFF. The CDR3 coding sequence is TGTGCCAGCAGCTTAGTCCTCATTGAAGCTTTCTTT. The variable domain in full, with the rest retrieved from reference TRBV7-9 and TRBJ1-1, is DTGVSQNPRHKITKRGQNVTFRCDPISEHNRLYWYRQTLGQGPEFLTYFQNEAQLEKSRLLSDRFSAERPKGSFSTLEIQRTEQGDSAMYLCASSLVLIEAFFGQGTRLTVV.

There are a few counts of this clonotype. The rearrangement links TRBV5-1 to TRBJ2-3; TRBD2 agrees at 12 bases. The J segment lost 6 bases and the V segment lost 4 bases, leaving 12 bases of the junction unmatched. Germline V gene data show CDR1 as SGHRS and CDR2 as YFSETQ. The length of the CDR3 is 17 residues. The CDR3 reads CASSPQTSGSISDTQYF. The CDR3 DNA is TGCGCCAGCAGCCCGCAGACTAGCGGGAGTATCTCGGATACGCAGTATTTT.

This clonotype was found a few times. The chain links TRBV12-3 or TRBV12-4 to TRBJ2-1; TRBD2 might be the D (6 bases). The germline V and J ends were trimmed by 7 bases and 7 bases, with 17 bases remaining between them. The CDR3 runs 14 residues. The CDR3 DNA reads as TGTGCCAGCATCTTCACGGGAGTGGAAAATGAGCAGTTCTTC. Its translation is CASIFTGVENEQFF.

At least ten counts were recorded for this clonotype. The V and J genes are TRBV28 and TRBJ1-4, with D tentatively TRBD1 (6 bases). Germline V lookup: CDR1 MDHEN, CDR2 SYDVKM. V lost 6 bases and J 0 bases, leaving 14 bases between the germline ends. This CDR3 spans 16 amino acids. The CDR3 spells CASRPPGQSTNEKLFF. DNA for the CDR3: TGTGCCAGCAGACCTCCCGGACAGTCAACTAATGAAAAACTGTTTTTT.

A few counts support this clonotype. The CDR3 region has the DNA TGCGCCAGCAGCCAGGAATACCCCGAGCAGTTCTTC. It is translated as CASSQEYPEQFF. The chain recombines TRBV4-1 with TRBJ2-1, with D hard to call. The length of the CDR3 is 12 residues. Trimming left V 3 bases short and J 10 bases short, with 10 bases between. Germline CDR1 and CDR2: MGHRA and YSYEKL.

This clonotype was picked up many times. The chain links TRBV7-6 to TRBJ2-1; no reliable D call. Germline CDR1 is SGHVS and CDR2 is FNYEAQ. CDR3 size: 17 residues. The V end lost 1 base, the J end lost 4 bases, and 17 bases lay between the germline ends. The CDR3 DNA reads as TGTGCCAGCAGCTTAGGAGGTTTCCCAAACCAATACAATGAGCAGTTCTTC. It specifies CASSLGGFPNQYNEQFF.

This clonotype came up a few times. The rearrangement links TRBV18 to TRBJ1-1; 7 bases fit TRBD1. Germline V gives CDR1 KGHSH, CDR2 LQKENI. This CDR3 is 15 amino acids long. Trimming removed 4 bases from V and 1 base from J; junction bases left unmatched: 6. In nucleotides, the CDR3 is TGTGCCAGCTCACTCAGGACAGGCACGAACACTGAAGCTTTCTTT. Translated: CASSLRTGTNTEAFF.

This clonotype occurred many times. This chain uses TRBV6-4 with TRBJ1-5; no clear D. CDR3 size: 16 residues. Trimming took 2 bases from V and 2 from J, leaving 13 bases between them. Germline V gene data show CDR1 as MRHNA and CDR2 as SNTAGT. The CDR3 sequence: CASSDAGPRGNQPQHF. In nucleotides, the CDR3 is TGTGCCAGCAGTGACGCCGGCCCGAGGGGCAATCAGCCCCAGCATTTT.

CDR3 bases: TGTGCCAGCAGTTCCCGACTAGTAAGTGTCAATGAGCAGTTCTTC. This gives the protein CASSSRLVSVNEQFF. The chain joins TRBV6-2 or TRBV6-3 to TRBJ2-1; possible D gene TRBD2, 6 bases. The CDR3 loop spans 15 amino acids. V gave up 4 bases and J gave up 6 bases, with 16 bases separating them. Germline assignment: CDR1 MNHEY and CDR2 SVGEGT.

The CDR3 loop is CASSSGWGTQYF. In nucleotides, the CDR3 is TGTGCCAGCAGCTCGGGGTGGGGTACGCAGTATTTT. The chain recombines TRBV7-9 with TRBJ2-3; D is possibly TRBD2 (5 bases). Trimming removed 4 bases at V and 8 bases at J, with 10 bases between. Germline loops: CDR1 SEHNR, CDR2 FQNEAQ (reference sequence). This CDR3 is built from 12 residues.

There are many counts of this clonotype. This CDR3 is CASSHPRQAGGSNEQFF. CDR3 coding DNA: TGTGCCAGCAGTCACCCCCGGCAAGCGGGAGGGTCCAATGAGCAGTTCTTC. The chain joins TRBV6-1 to TRBJ2-1; 10 positions agree with TRBD2. The germline V gene encodes CDR1 MNHNS and CDR2 SASEGT. The V gene end was trimmed by 5 bases and the J gene end by 6 bases; junction bases not matched to a gene: 13. This CDR3 is built from 17 residues.

Many counts were recorded for this clonotype. The V call is TRBV28, the J call TRBJ2-7; D is unclear. In germline, CDR1 is MDHEN, CDR2 SYDVKM. The V and J ends lost 6 bases and 2 bases respectively, with 11 bases between them. The CDR3 has 13 amino acids. The CDR3 DNA follows: TGTGCCAGCAGCCTAGACGGTACCTACGAGCAGTACTTC. This codes for CASSLDGTYEQYF.

This clonotype was found many times. This chain links TRBV5-1 with TRBJ1-2; D remains unclear. The V gene lost 1 base and the J gene lost 1 base, with 8 bases spanning the gap. The germline CDR1 and CDR2 sequences are SGHRS and YFSETQ. The CDR3 covers 14 residues. The CDR3 spells CASSLYGNNYGYTF. The CDR3 coding sequence is TGCGCCAGCAGCTTGTACGGGAATAACTATGGCTACACCTTC.

This clonotype has a handful of counts. This rearrangement joins TRBV25-1 to TRBJ1-3; 9 bases align to TRBD1. Germline V lookup: CDR1 MGHDK, CDR2 SYGVNS. This CDR3 is built from 18 residues. V shed 7 bases, J shed 0 bases, and the junction held 13 bases outside the gene matches. CDR3: CASTPRGTGSVSGNTIYF. The CDR3 nucleotides read TGTGCCAGCACCCCTAGGGGGACAGGGTCTGTCTCTGGAAACACCATATATTTT.

The gene calls are TRBV4-1 and TRBJ2-7, with D possibly matching TRBD2 (5 bases). Germline V gene data show CDR1 as MGHRA and CDR2 as YSYEKL. Trimming stripped 3 bases from V and 3 bases from J, with 12 bases between. The length of the CDR3 is 14 residues. CDR3 DNA: TGCGCCAGCAGCCACGGGGAACGTCGCTACGAGCAGTACTTC. Protein: CASSHGERRYEQYF.